This is a list of T cell receptor beta chains from one sample in a study of T cell responses to AZD1222 COVID-19 vaccine. The data were produced by immunoSEQ multiplex PCR, yet TCRdb's version contains in-frame clones alone and is incomplete. The sample consists of roughly 80,000 clones, around 89% of them appearing once. The sample in question was peripheral blood, obtained on day 0 of MenACWY control vaccination. The receptors were gathered from an adult in good health. Each CDR3 is given with its conserved first and last residue. Rows give clone size only sometimes, using once, few, many, or a class for an expanded clone.

TRBJ2-1	TRBV5-3	-	CARSLFEQFF
TRBJ1-3	TRBV5-4	-	CASSKGDRVNWAGNTIYF
TRBJ2-7	TRBV18	once	CASSPIEGAVNEQYF
TRBJ2-7	TRBV27	-	CASSELPGLAGMEQYF
TRBJ1-4	TRBV6-5	-	CASSPWGLEKLFF
TRBJ2-7	TRBV7-2	-	CASSVNRLGEQYF
TRBJ2-3	TRBV2	-	CASRTSGNTDTQYF
TRBJ2-7	TRBV6-5	-	CASSREEGAPYEQYF
TRBJ2-7	TRBV5-1	-	CASTLDYEQYF
TRBJ2-7	TRBV7-9	-	CASSPHSEQYF
TRBJ1-4	TRBV6-2/TRBV6-3	once	CASSHTGDGEKLFF
TRBJ1-1	TRBV27	few	CASSPRWDISEAFF
TRBJ2-7	TRBV20-1	-	CSAREGEQYF
TRBJ2-3	TRBV13	-	CASSLGTPTDTQYF
TRBJ1-5	TRBV5-6	-	CASSGSANQPQHF
TRBJ2-2	TRBV14	once	CASSPGSSGRIGELFF
TRBJ2-7	TRBV19	-	CASSLGQGKRYEQYF
TRBJ2-1	TRBV3-1/TRBV3-2	-	CASSVQQSSYNEQFF
TRBJ1-6	TRBV24-1	-	CATSDNRGSPLHF
TRBJ2-7	TRBV5-4	-	CATQLAGGKYEQYF
TRBJ2-7	TRBV28	-	CASSLQMWGYEQYF
TRBJ2-2	TRBV11-2	-	CASRPRENTGELFF
TRBJ2-2	TRBV10-3	few	CAISEGQGGTGELFF
TRBJ2-5	TRBV2	-	CASSAGPETQYF
TRBJ1-3	TRBV15	-	CATSRAGGPGNTIYF
TRBJ1-2	TRBV21-1	-	CASSKEDALLYGYTF
TRBJ2-7	TRBV15	-	CATSTAGLVGEQYF
TRBJ1-6	TRBV6-5	-	CASSLSLSSYNSPLHF
TRBJ2-7	TRBV28	-	CASSKGRAYEQYF
TRBJ1-3	TRBV6-5	few	CASRKDGNSGNTIYF
TRBJ2-7	TRBV7-9	-	CASSHLLANYEQYF
TRBJ1-2	TRBV28	-	CASSWGRDYGYTF
TRBJ2-5	TRBV6-5	-	CASSGSGAGQETQYF
TRBJ2-7	TRBV30	once	CAWSAKGAIRGEQYF
TRBJ2-3	TRBV9	-	CASSVVPYTDTQYF
TRBJ2-3	TRBV11-2	-	CASSRPSTDTQYF
TRBJ2-7	TRBV4-3	-	CASSQAASGTYEQYF
TRBJ2-7	TRBV4-3	-	CASSQDLLAGVYEQYF
TRBJ2-5	TRBV19	-	CASSIKERKTQYF
TRBJ2-6	TRBV7-9	-	CASSFGGTGANVLTF
TRBJ2-7	TRBV7-2	-	CASSPRVRTVLSYEQYF
TRBJ2-1	TRBV28	-	CASRRTGGSYNEQFF
TRBJ2-5	TRBV30	-	CAWSNGYQETQYF
TRBJ1-5	TRBV18	-	CASSPDTVSQPQHF
TRBJ1-5	TRBV19	few	CASTDREEQPQHF
TRBJ1-4	TRBV28	-	CASNRVGHNEKLFF
TRBJ2-7	TRBV10-3	once	CAISESGPANF
TRBJ2-1	TRBV5-4	-	CASSLAPGGLGVGIMGEQFF
TRBJ2-1	TRBV3-1/TRBV3-2	-	CASSHPGQGAYEQFF
TRBJ1-5	TRBV19	-	CASSTYQTGTNNQPQHF
TRBJ1-3	TRBV28	-	CASSETRAGNTIYF
TRBJ1-6	TRBV7-2	once	CASSLVDREPLHF
TRBJ2-7	TRBV7-2	-	CASSLGGRGWGEQYF
TRBJ2-3	TRBV7-9	-	CATQWAGGPDTQYF
TRBJ1-1	TRBV19	-	CASSIANGPNTEAFF
TRBJ1-2	TRBV4-3	-	CASSQDTGYYGYTF